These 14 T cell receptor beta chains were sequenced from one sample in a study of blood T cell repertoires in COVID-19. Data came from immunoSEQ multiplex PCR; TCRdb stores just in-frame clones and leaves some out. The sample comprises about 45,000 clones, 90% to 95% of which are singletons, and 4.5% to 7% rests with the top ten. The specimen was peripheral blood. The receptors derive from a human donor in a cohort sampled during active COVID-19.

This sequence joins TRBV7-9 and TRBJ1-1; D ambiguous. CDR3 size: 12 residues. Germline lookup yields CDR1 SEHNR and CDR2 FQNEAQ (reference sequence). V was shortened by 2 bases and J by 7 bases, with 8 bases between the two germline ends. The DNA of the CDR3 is TGTGCCAGCAGCTTACCCCCAGATGAAGCTTTCTTT. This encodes CASSLPPDEAFF.

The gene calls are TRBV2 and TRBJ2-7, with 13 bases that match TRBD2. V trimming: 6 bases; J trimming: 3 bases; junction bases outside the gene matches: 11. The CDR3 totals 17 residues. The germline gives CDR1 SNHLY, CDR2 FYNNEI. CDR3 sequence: CASSLKGLAGLIYEQYF. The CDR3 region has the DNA TGTGCCAGCAGCCTAAAGGGACTAGCGGGGTTAATCTACGAGCAGTACTTC.

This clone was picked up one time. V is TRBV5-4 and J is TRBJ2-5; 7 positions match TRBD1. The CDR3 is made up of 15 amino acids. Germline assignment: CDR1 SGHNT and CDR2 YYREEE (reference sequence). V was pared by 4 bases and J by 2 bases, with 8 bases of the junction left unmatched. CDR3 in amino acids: CASSKEPGQQETQYF. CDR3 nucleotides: TGTGCCAGCAGCAAGGAACCGGGACAGCAAGAGACCCAGTACTTC.

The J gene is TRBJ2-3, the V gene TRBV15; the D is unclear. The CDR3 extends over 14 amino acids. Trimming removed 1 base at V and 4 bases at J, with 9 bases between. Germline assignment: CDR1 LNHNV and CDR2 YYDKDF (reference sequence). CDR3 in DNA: TGTGCCACCAGCAGAGGGAGAGACTCAGATACGCAGTATTTT. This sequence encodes CATSRGRDSDTQYF.

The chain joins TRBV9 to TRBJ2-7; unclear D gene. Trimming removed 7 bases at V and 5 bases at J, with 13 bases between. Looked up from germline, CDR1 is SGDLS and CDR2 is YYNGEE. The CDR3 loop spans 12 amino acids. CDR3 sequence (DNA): TGTGCCAGCGGTTCTAGTCTAAACGAGCAGTACTTC. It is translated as CASGSSLNEQYF.

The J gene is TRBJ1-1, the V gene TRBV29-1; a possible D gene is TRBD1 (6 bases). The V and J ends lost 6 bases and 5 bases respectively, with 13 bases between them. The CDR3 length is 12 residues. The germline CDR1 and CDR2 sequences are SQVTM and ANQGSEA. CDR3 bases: TGCAGCGTCGAACAGGGTGTAACTGAAGCTTTCTTT. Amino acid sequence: CSVEQGVTEAFF.

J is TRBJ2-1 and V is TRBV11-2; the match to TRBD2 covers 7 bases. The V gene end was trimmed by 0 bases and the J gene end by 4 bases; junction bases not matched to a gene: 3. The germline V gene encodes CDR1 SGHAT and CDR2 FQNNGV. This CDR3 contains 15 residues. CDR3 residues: CASSLETSRYNEQFF. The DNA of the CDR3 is TGTGCCAGCAGCTTAGAGACTAGCAGGTACAATGAGCAGTTCTTC.

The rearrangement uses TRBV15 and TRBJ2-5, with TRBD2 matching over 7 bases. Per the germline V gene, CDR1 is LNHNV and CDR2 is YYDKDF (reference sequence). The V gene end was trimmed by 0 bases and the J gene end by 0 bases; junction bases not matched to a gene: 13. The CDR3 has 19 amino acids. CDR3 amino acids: CATSRDPSSGLLYQETQYF. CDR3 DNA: TGTGCCACCAGCAGAGATCCGTCTAGCGGCCTTCTGTACCAAGAGACCCAGTACTTC.

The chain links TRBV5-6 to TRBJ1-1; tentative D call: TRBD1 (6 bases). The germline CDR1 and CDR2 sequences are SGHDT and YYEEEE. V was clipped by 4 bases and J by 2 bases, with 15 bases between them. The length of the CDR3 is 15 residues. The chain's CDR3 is CASSSSTGPNTEAFF. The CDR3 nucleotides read TGTGCCAGCAGCAGCTCAACAGGGCCAAACACTGAAGCTTTCTTT.

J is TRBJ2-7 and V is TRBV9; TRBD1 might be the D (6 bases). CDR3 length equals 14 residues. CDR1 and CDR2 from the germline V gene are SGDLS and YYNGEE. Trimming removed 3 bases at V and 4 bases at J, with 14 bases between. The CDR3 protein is CASSGKQGIYEQYF. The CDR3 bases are TGTGCCAGCAGCGGTAAACAGGGTATTTACGAGCAGTACTTC.

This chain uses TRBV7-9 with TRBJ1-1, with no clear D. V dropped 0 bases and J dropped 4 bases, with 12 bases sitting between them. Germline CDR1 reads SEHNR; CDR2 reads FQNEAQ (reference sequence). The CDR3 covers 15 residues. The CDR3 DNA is TGTGCCAGCAGCTTAGCTTCGTCTTTTATCACTGAAGCTTTCTTT. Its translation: CASSLASSFITEAFF.

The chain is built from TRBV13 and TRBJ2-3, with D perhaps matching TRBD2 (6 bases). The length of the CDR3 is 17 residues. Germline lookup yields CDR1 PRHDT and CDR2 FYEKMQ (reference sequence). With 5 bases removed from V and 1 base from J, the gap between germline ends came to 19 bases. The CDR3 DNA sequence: TGTGCCAGCAGCGACATGCCGACGGGAGCGGGCACAGATACGCAGTATTTT. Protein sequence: CASSDMPTGAGTDTQYF.

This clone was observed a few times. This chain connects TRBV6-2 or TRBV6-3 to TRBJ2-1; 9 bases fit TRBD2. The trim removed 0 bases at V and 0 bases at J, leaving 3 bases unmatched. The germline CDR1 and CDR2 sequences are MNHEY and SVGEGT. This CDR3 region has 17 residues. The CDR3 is CASSYSVSGSSYNEQFF. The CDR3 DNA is TGTGCCAGCAGTTACTCGGTTAGCGGGAGCTCCTACAATGAGCAGTTCTTC.

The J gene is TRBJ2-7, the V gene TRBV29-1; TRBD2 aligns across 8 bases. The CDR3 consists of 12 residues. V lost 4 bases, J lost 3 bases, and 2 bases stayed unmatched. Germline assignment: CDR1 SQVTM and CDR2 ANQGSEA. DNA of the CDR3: TGCAGCGTTGCAGCGGGAGTCTACGAGCAGTACTTC. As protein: CSVAAGVYEQYF.